This T cell receptor (beta chain) was recorded in a study of shared clonotypes between healthy human individuals. The study's findings and limits: Larger estimated richness was generally recorded for naive subsets relative to memory subsets.

Adult donors, all healthy and HIV-negative, had no recent acute infections or vaccinations. Memory CD4+ cells were the fraction left after CD45RA+ naive selection. Germline assignment: CDR1 MNHNS and CDR2 SASEGT. The CDR3 covers 13 residues. Trimming pared 0 bases from V and 13 bases from J, leaving 10 bases between. Several immunoSEQ plates received, in even portions, the genomic DNA of each subset. Only in-frame clones appear in the TCRdb table, and some are missing; sequencing was by immunoSEQ multiplex PCR. This table has some 2,000,000 clones, under 97% appearing once. For this clone: Its specificity is unknown. The same CDR3 also results from other DNA sequences found in this sample.

This sequence joins TRBV6-1 and TRBJ1-6; D unresolved. The sequenced sample consisted of naive CD4+ T cells sorted from blood. Subset specified: CD45RA+ positively selected. The TCR was taken from a man between 18 and 29 years old in good health. CDR3 DNA sequence: TGTGCCAGCAGTGAAGCGGGCGGCACGCCCCTCCACTTT. Translating it yields CASSEAGGTPLHF.